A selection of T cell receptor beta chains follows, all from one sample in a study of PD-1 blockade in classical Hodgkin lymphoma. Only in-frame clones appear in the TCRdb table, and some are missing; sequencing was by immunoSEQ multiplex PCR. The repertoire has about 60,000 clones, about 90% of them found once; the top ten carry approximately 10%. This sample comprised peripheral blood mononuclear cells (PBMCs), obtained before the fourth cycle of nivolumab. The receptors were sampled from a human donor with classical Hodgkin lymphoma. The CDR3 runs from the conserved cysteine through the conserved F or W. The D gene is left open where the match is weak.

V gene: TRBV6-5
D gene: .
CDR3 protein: CASSYIGVLNSPLHF

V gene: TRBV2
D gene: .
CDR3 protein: CASNAGLGSNQPQHF

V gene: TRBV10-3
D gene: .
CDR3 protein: CASSDGNQPQHF

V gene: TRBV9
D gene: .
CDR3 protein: CASSVELGAHTDTQYF

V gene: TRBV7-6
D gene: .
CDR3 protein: CASSLGVGTQYF

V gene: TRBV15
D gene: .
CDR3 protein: CATSRVGGWNTEAFF

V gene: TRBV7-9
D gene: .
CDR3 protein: CASSLGPAVRPNEQFF

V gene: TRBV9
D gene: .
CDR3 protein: CASSGLEGIVGYTF

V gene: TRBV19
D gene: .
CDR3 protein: CASSDSWSSYNSPLHF

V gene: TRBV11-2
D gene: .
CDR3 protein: CASSPWANTEAFF

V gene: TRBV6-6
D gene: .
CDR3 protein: CASTGRYTGELFF

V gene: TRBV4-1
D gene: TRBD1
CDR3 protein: CASSPTGYDEKLFF

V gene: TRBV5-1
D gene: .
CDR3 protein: CASSPDRRNSPLHF

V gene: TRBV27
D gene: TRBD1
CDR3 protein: CASSSQGGETQYF

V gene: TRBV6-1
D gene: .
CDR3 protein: CASSEQGIMNTEAFF

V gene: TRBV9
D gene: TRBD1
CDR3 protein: CASSARDSYNEQFF

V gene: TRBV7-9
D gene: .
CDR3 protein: CASSFELLSEQYF

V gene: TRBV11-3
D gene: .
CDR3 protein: CASSQAANYGYTF

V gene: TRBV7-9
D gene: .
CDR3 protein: CASSLLMFGEQYF

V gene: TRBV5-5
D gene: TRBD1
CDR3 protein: CASSRAGTGAFYEQYF

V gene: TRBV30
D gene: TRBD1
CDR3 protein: CAWDHRDRGYGYTF

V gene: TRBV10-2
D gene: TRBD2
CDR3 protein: CASTASGGVSIQYF

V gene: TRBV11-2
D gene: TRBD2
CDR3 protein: CASSWGLPYEQYF

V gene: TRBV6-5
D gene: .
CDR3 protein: CASSYLVNTEAFF

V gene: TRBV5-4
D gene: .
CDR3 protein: CASSGGSYEQYF

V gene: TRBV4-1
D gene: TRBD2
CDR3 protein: CASSQGESGGAYIQYF

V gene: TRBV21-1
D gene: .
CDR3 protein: CASSATGGAPSPLHF

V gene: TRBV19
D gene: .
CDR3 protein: CASRRGRRDTGELFF

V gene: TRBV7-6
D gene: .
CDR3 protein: CASSPTRGNTEAFF

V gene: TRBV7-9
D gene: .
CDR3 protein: CASSSANTDTQYF

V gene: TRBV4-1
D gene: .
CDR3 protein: CASSQMPTYEGDTQYF

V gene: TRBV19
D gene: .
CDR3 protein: CASSIAGNQPQHF

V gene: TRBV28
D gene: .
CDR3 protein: CASSVVGGQGSKGLSYEQYF

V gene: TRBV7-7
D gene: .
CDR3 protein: CASSSRDSYNSPLHF

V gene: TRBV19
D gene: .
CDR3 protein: CASSPAPGAYEQYF

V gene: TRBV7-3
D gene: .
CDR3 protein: CASSFAGTNSNEQFF

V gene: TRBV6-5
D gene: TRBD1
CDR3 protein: CASSYSYRDSQLF

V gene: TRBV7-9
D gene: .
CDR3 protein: CASSLDSGLRDNEQFF

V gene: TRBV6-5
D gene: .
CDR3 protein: CASRGKGGMMYEQYF

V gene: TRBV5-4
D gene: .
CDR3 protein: CASSLVPGDEQYF

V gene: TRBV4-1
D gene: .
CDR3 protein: CASSQERWGPNRLTNYEQYF

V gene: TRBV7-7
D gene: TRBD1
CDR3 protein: CARLGTGTGFFCQIGELFF

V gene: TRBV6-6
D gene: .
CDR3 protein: CASSYSRQGQEKLFF

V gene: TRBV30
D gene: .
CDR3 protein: CAWTRGGVTQYF

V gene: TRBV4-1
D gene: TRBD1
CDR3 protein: CASSQDRGQGNYGYTF

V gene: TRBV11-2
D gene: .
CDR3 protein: CASSLDPGTKRGYTF

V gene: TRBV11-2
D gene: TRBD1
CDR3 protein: CASSLDQNRGYGYTF

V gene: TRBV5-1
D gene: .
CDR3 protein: CASRKEVVYDEQFF

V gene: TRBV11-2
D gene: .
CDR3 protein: CASSFQRVRLYEQYF

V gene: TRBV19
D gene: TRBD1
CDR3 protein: CASSMTGGPSGTEAFF

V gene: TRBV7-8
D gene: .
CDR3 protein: CASRQTSANSPLHF

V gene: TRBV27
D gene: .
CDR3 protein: CASSAKRGVTTGELFF